This paragraph covers one TCR beta chain sequence. The sample comes from a study of blood T cell repertoires in COVID-19. The germline V gene encodes CDR1 SGDLS and CDR2 YYNGEE. This CDR3 is built from 16 residues. The V gene end was trimmed by 3 bases and the J gene end by 3 bases; junction bases not matched to a gene: 8. Produced via immunoSEQ multiplex PCR; TCRdb's table is partial and in-frame only. Of under 300,000 clones in the sample, approximately 90% were seen once. The chain joins TRBV9 to TRBJ2-3; TRBD1 agrees at 9 bases. Sequencing was performed on PBMCs or T cells enriched from blood (not recorded which). This clonotype was obtained from a woman between 35 and 50 years old with acute COVID-19. The CDR3 here is CASSARDRVGTDTQYF. The DNA for the CDR3 is TGTGCCAGCAGCGCCCGGGACAGGGTCGGAACAGATACGCAGTATTTT.